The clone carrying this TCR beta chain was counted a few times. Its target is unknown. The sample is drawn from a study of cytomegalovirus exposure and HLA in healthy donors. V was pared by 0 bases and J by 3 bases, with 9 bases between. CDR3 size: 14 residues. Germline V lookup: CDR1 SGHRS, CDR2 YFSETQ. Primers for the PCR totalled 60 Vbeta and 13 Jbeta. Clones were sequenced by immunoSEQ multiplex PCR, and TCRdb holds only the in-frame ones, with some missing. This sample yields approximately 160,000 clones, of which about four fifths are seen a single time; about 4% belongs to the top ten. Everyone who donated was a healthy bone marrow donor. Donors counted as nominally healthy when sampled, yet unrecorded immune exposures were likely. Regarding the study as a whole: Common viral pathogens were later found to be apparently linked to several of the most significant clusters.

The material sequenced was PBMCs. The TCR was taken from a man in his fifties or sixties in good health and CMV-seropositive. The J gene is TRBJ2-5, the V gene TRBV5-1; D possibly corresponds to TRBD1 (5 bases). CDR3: CASSLEGRKETQYF. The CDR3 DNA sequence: TGCGCCAGCAGCTTGGAGGGGCGGAAAGAGACCCAGTACTTC. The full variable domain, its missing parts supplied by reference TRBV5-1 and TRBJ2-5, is KAGVTQTPRYLIKTRGQQVTLSCSPISGHRSVSWYQQTPGQGLQFLFEYFSETQRNKGNFPGRFSGRQFSNSRSEMNVSTLELGDSALYLCASSLEGRKETQYFGPGTRLLVL.